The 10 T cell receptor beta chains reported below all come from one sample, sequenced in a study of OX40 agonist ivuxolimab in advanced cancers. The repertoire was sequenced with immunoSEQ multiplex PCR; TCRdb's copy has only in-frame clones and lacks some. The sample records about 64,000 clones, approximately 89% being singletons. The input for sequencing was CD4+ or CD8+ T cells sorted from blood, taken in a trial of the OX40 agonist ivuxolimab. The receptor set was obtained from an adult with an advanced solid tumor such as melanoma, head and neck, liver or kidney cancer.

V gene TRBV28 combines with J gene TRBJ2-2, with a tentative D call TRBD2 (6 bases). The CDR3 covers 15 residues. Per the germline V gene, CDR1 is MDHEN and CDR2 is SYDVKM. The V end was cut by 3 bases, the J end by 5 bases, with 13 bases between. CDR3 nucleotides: TGTGCCAGCAGTTTTGGGGGGACGAGGACCGGGGAGCTGTTTTTT. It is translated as CASSFGGTRTGELFF.

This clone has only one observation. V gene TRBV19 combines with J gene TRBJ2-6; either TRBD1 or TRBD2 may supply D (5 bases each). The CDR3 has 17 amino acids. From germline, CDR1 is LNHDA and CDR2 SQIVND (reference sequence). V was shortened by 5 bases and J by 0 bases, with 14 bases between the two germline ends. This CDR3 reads CASSGGNKISGANVLTF. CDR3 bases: TGTGCCAGTAGTGGGGGTAATAAAATCTCTGGGGCCAACGTCCTGACTTTC. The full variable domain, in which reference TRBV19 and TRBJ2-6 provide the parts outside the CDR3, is DGGITQSPKYLFRKEGQNVTLSCEQNLNHDAMYWYRQDPGQGLRLIYYSQIVNDFQKGDIAEGYSVSREKKESFPLTVTSAQKNPTAFYLCASSGGNKISGANVLTFGAGSRLTVL.

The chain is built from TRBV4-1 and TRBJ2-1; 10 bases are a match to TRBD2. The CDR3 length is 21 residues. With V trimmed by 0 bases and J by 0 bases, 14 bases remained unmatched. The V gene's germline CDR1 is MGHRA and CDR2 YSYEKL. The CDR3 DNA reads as TGCGCCAGCAGCCAAGAATCGCCTAGCGGGAGAGTCGCAAGCTCCTACAATGAGCAGTTCTTC. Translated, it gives CASSQESPSGRVASSYNEQFF.

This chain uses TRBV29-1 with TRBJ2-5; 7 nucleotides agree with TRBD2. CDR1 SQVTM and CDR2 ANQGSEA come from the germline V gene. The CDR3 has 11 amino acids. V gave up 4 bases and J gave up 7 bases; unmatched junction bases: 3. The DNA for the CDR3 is TGCAGCGTTGCCAGGGAGGGGACCCAGTACTTC. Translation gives CSVAREGTQYF.

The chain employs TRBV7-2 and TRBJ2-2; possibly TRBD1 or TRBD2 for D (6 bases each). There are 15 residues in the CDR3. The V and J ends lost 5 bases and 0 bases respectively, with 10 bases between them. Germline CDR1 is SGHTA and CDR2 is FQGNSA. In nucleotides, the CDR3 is TGTGCCAGCAGCCGCGGGACAACGAACACCGGGGAGCTGTTTTTT. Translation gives CASSRGTTNTGELFF.

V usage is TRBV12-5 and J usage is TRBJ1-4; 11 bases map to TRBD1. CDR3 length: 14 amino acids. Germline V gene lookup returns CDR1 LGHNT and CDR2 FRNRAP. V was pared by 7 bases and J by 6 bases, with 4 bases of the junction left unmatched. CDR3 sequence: CASATGQGDEKLFF. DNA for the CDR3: TGTGCTAGTGCCACGGGACAGGGGGATGAAAAACTGTTTTTT.

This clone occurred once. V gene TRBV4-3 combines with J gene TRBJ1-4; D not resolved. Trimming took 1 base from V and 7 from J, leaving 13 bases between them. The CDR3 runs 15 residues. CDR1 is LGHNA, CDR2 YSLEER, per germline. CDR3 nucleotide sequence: TGCGCCAGCAGCCAAGTGAACAACGGGCGTGAAAAACTGTTTTTT. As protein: CASSQVNNGREKLFF.

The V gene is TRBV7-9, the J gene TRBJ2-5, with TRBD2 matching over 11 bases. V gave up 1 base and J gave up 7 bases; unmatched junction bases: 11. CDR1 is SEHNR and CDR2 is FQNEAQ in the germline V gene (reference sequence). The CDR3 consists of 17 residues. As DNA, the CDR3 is TGTGCCAGCAGCTTAGACGGGACTAGCGGTCCTTTGAGGACCCAGTACTTC. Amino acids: CASSLDGTSGPLRTQYF.

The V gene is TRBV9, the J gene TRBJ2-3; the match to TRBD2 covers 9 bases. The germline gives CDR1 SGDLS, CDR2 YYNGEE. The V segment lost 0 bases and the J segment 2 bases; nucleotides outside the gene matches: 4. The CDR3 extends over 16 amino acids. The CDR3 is CASSVGVAGVTDTQYF. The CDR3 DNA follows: TGTGCCAGCAGCGTAGGGGTAGCGGGGGTCACAGATACGCAGTATTTT.

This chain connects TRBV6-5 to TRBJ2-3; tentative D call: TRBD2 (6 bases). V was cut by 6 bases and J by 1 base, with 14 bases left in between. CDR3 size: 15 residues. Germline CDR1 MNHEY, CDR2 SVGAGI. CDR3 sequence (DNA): TGTGCCAGCAGCCGCCCCCCTAGCGGCACAGATACGCAGTATTTT. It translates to CASSRPPSGTDTQYF.